This TCR beta chain was obtained from a study of glioma-infiltrating T cells after dendritic cell vaccination. Study background: Between the early 2000s and the early 2010s, patients got autologous tumor lysate-pulsed dendritic cell vaccines. Autologous tumor lysate was loaded overnight onto monocyte-derived dendritic cells grown seven days with IL-4 and GM-CSF.

TCRdb's table, derived via immunoSEQ multiplex PCR, lists solely in-frame clones and lacks some. The profile shows some 70,000 clones, roughly 79% of them singletons. The V end was cut by 4 bases, the J end by 7 bases, with 14 bases between. This CDR3 has 13 amino acids. From germline, CDR1 is MGHDK and CDR2 SYGVNS. The clonotype was recovered from a human donor with glioblastoma. Sample: blood, taken before dendritic cell vaccination. V and J are TRBV25-1 and TRBJ2-7; D is unclear. CDR3 in DNA: TGTGCCAGCAGTGGGCTGGTAACCTTAGAGCAGTACTTC. It yields the protein CASSGLVTLEQYF.